The source of this T cell receptor (beta chain) is a study of blood T cells in healthy people across ages. The wider study: Template switching caught about one barcoded beta molecule for each two T cells.

The length of the CDR3 is 14 residues. Germline V gene sequence: CDR1 SGHNT, CDR2 YYREEE (reference sequence). The authors ran a second PCR of 7 to 11 cycles using a sample-barcoded 5' primer and a J-beta primer mix. From the 5' RACE reads, TCRdb called clonotypes with MiXCR, one entry per CDR3 protein. The sample holds about 1.6 million distinct CDR3 sequences, 30% to 35% seen once. Ranging in age from roughly 6 to 90, the donors were healthy Caucasian individuals from Russia. Isolating PBMCs gave at least 6 million of these cells per sample. Points from the study as a whole: Across the age range, TCR beta diversity per million T cells fell in a roughly linear way.

For this clonotype: Its antigen remains unidentified. Sequence at one end of the junction differs from germline and may be a read error.

The genes are TRBV5-4 and TRBJ1-4; 11 bases match TRBD1. Sequencing was done on a sample of blood. The receptor comes from a woman under 40 in good health. The DNA for the CDR3 is TGTGCCAGCAGCTCGGGACAGGGGGATGAAGAACTGTTTTTT. Protein sequence: CASSSGQGDEELFF.